The following is a T cell receptor beta chain sequence with its context. These data are taken from a study of blood T cell repertoires in COVID-19. Overall study context: The United States, Italy and Spain supplied acute and convalescent COVID-19 samples. PBMCs, B-cell-depleted T cells, or T cells provided the cDNA or gDNA that made up the material.

How the authors handled the data: Amplification from reference gene primers served as the basis for estimated nucleated cell counts. This table comes from immunoSEQ multiplex PCR, and its TCRdb copy is limited to in-frame clones, with some not included. V and J calls and clone size are those listed in that table; D and trimming were worked out from the DNA. The sample contains under 130,000 clones, around 83% of which appear only once. Germline trimming cut 4 bases from V and 1 base from J; bases unmatched to any gene: 13. The CDR3 extends over 18 amino acids. Germline CDR1 MNHNS, CDR2 SASEGT. This clonotype originated in a human donor in a cohort sampled during active COVID-19. The chain recombines TRBV6-1 with TRBJ1-1; 9 positions match TRBD1. Sequencing was done on a sample of peripheral blood. DNA for the CDR3: TGTGCCAGCAGTGCAGGCGCCCGGGACAGGGTTACGAACACTGAAGCTTTCTTT. It is translated as CASSAGARDRVTNTEAFF.